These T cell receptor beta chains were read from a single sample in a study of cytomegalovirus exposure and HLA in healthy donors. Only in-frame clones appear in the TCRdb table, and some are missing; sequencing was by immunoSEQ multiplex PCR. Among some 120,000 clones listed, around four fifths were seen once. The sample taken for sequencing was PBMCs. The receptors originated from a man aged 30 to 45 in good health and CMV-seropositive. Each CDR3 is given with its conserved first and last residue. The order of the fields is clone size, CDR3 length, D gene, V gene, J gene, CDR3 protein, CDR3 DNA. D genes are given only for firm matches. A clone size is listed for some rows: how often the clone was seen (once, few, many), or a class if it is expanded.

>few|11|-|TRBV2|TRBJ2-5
CASTVRETQYF
TGTGCCAGCACCGTTCGAGAGACCCAGTACTTC
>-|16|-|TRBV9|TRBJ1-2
CASSVGGQGSWYGYTF
TGTGCCAGCAGCGTAGGGGGGCAGGGGTCTTGGTATGGCTACACCTTC
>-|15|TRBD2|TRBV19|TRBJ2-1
CASSLQGTSGIGQFF
TGTGCCAGTAGCCTACAGGGGACTAGCGGGATAGGGCAGTTCTTC
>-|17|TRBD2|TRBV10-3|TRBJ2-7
CAISESSGRARNYEQYF
TGTGCCATCAGTGAGTCCAGCGGGAGGGCAAGAAACTACGAGCAGTACTTC
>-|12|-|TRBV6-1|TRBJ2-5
CASSEWGQDQYF
TGTGCCAGCAGTGAATGGGGGCAGGACCAGTACTTC
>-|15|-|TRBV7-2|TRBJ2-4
CASSPMGGRVNIQYF
TGTGCCAGCAGCCCCATGGGGGGAAGGGTAAACATTCAGTACTTC
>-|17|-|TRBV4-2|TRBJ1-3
CASSQSREGSSGNTIYF
TGTGCCAGCAGCCAATCCAGGGAGGGGTCCTCTGGAAACACCATATATTTT
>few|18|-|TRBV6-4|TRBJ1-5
CASSARRRNPPLHQPQHF
TGTGCCAGCAGTGCCCGGAGGAGGAACCCCCCTTTACATCAGCCCCAGCATTTT
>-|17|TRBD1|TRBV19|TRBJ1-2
CASTGGGSLTHNYGYTF
TGTGCGAGTACTGGAGGGGGCAGCCTGACCCATAACTATGGCTACACCTTC
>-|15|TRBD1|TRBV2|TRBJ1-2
CASSRETGGAGGYTF
TGTGCCAGCAGTAGAGAGACAGGGGGCGCGGGCGGCTACACCTTC
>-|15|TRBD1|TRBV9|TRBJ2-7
CASSVGDRPTYEQYF
TGTGCCAGCAGCGTAGGGGACAGACCAACCTACGAGCAGTACTTC
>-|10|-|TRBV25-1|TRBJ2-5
CASGGETQYF
TGTGCCAGCGGCGGGGAGACCCAGTACTTC
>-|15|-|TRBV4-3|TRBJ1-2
CASSQDAGATNGYTF
TGCGCCAGCAGCCAAGATGCAGGGGCGACAAACGGCTACACCTTC
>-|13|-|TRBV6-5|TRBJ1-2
CASSYSTGYGYTF
TGTGCCAGCAGTTACTCGACAGGTTATGGCTACACCTTC
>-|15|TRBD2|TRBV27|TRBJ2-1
CASSPTSGTYNEQFF
TGTGCCAGCAGTCCCACTAGCGGAACATACAATGAGCAGTTCTTC
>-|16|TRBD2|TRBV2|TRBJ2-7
CASSDLRREGIYEQYF
TGTGCCAGCAGTGACCTTCGGCGGGAGGGCATCTACGAGCAGTACTTC
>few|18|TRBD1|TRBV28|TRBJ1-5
CASSATSRGRRGNQPQHF
TGTGCCAGCAGCGCGACTTCCAGGGGGCGTAGAGGCAATCAGCCCCAGCATTTT
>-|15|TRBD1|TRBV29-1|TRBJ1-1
CSVVPRDRGRPEAFF
TGCAGCGTTGTTCCTCGGGACAGGGGGCGACCTGAAGCTTTCTTT
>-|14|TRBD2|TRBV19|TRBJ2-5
CASSIVGRVETQYF
TGTGCCAGTAGTATCGTTGGGAGGGTGGAGACCCAGTACTTC
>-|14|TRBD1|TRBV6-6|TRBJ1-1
CASRSGGMNTEAFF
TGTGCCAGCAGGTCAGGGGGGATGAACACTGAAGCTTTCTTT
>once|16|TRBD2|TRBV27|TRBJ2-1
CASSLFGTSGYNEQFF
TGTGCCAGCAGTTTATTCGGGACTAGCGGTTACAATGAGCAGTTCTTC
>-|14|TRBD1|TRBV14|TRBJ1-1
CASSLGTGGTEAFF
TGTGCCAGCAGCCTAGGGACAGGGGGCACTGAAGCTTTCTTT
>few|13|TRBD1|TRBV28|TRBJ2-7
CASSQGEYYEQYF
TGTGCCAGCAGCCAGGGGGAGTACTACGAGCAGTACTTC
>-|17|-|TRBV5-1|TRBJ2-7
CASSLGTASLYSYEQYF
TGCGCCAGCAGCTTGGGTACAGCATCCCTTTACTCCTACGAGCAGTACTTC
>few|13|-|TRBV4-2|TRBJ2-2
CASSPRTAGELFF
TGTGCCAGCAGCCCTCGAACAGCCGGGGAGCTGTTTTTT
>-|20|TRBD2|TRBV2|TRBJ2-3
CASSAQPSGIPTGRTDTQYF
TGTGCCAGCAGTGCCCAACCTAGCGGGATCCCCACCGGGAGGACAGATACGCAGTATTTT
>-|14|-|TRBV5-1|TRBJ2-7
CASSLGGRVGEQYF
TGCGCCAGCAGCTTGGGGGGGCGGGTGGGCGAGCAGTACTTC
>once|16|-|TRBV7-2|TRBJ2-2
CASLGRDSPNTGELFF
TGTGCCAGCCTCGGCCGGGACTCGCCGAACACCGGGGAGCTGTTTTTT
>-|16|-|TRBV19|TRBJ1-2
CASSISVYGGNYGYTF
TGTGCCAGTAGTATATCGGTGTACGGGGGTAACTATGGCTACACCTTC
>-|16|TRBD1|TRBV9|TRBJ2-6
CASSPQGAAGANVLTF
TGTGCCAGCAGCCCGCAGGGGGCGGCCGGGGCCAACGTCCTGACTTTC
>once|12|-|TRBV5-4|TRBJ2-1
CASSPRGDEQFF
TGTGCCAGCAGCCCGCGCGGCGATGAGCAGTTCTTC
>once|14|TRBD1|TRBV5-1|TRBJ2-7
CASSFGTGVGEQYF
TGCGCCAGCAGCTTCGGGACAGGGGTCGGAGAGCAGTACTTC
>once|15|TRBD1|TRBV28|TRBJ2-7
CASSPGDRGFHEQYF
TGTGCCAGCAGTCCAGGGGACAGGGGGTTCCACGAGCAGTACTTC
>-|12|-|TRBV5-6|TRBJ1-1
CASSLRGPGAFF
TGTGCCAGCAGCCTCAGGGGCCCAGGAGCTTTCTTT
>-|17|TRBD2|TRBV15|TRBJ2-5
CATSRDLLAGGEETQYF
TGTGCCACCAGCAGAGATTTACTAGCGGGAGGGGAAGAGACCCAGTACTTC
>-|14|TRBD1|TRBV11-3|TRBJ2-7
CASSLEQGAYEQYF
TGTGCCAGCAGCTTAGAACAGGGGGCCTACGAGCAGTACTTC
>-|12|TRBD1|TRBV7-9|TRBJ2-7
CASSWTGFEQYF
TGTGCCAGCAGCTGGACAGGTTTCGAGCAGTACTTC
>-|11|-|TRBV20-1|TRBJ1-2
CSAIDRYGYTF
TGCAGTGCTATTGACAGATATGGCTACACCTTC
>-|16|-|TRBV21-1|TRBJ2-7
CASSPSGSNLLYEQYF
TGTGCCAGCAGCCCTAGCGGGAGTAACCTCCTCTACGAGCAGTACTTC
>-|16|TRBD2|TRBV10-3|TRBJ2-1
CAIRQAPSGNNGEQFF
TGTGCCATCAGACAGGCTCCTAGCGGGAATAATGGAGAGCAGTTCTTC